This entry lists 10 T cell receptor beta chains sequenced from one sample in a study of cytomegalovirus exposure and HLA in healthy donors. Sequencing was performed with immunoSEQ multiplex PCR; in TCRdb, only in-frame clones are kept and a portion is missing. The table includes about 110,000 clones, 95% detected once. The sequenced material came from PBMCs. These receptors were obtained from a woman aged 18-30 years in good health and CMV-seronegative.

The rearrangement joins TRBV18 to TRBJ2-7; 7 bases line up with TRBD1. The CDR3 is 14 residues long. Germline CDR1 KGHSH, CDR2 LQKENI. V shed 4 bases and J 3 bases; nucleotides not matched to a gene: 6. In nucleotides, the CDR3 is TGTGCCAGCTCACTTACAGGGGTCGGCTACGAGCAGTACTTC. It specifies CASSLTGVGYEQYF. The variable domain in full, with the rest retrieved from reference TRBV18 and TRBJ2-7, is NAGVMQNPRHLVRRRGQEARLRCSPMKGHSHVYWYRQLPEEGLKFMVYLQKENIIDESGMPKERFSAEFPKEGPSILRIQQVVRGDSAAYFCASSLTGVGYEQYFGPGTRLTVT.

J is TRBJ1-2 and V is TRBV18; D is unresolved. The CDR3 runs to 14 residues. The V gene lost 3 bases and the J gene lost 2 bases, with 10 bases spanning the gap. Germline CDR1 reads KGHSH; CDR2 reads LQKENI. Written as DNA, the CDR3 is TGTGCCAGCTCACCGACCACAGCCAACTATGGCTACACCTTC. Residues: CASSPTTANYGYTF.

The CDR3 DNA reads as TGTGCCAGTAGTTCCCGGGACACCTTAACTGAAGCTTTCTTT. This encodes CASSSRDTLTEAFF. V is TRBV19 and J is TRBJ1-1; perhaps TRBD1 as D (6 bases). The CDR3 is 14 residues long. Trimming took 5 bases from V and 5 from J, leaving 15 bases between them. From germline, CDR1 is LNHDA and CDR2 SQIVND (reference sequence). Complete variable domain (other parts from reference TRBV19 and TRBJ1-1): DGGITQSPKYLFRKEGQNVTLSCEQNLNHDAMYWYRQDPGQGLRLIYYSQIVNDFQKGDIAEGYSVSREKKESFPLTVTSAQKNPTAFYLCASSSRDTLTEAFFGQGTRLTVV.

The chain couples TRBV5-6 to TRBJ1-3; no clear D. The germline V gene has CDR1 SGHDT and CDR2 YYEEEE. There are 13 residues in the CDR3. Trimming shortened V by 4 bases and J by 0 bases, and 5 bases separated the two germline ends. CDR3 protein: CASSRFSGNTIYF. Here the CDR3 DNA reads TGTGCCAGCAGCCGGTTCTCTGGAAACACCATATATTTT.

The chain recombines TRBV6-6 with TRBJ2-5; no clear D gene. The CDR3 spans 12 residues. Germline V gene data show CDR1 as MNHNY and CDR2 as SVGAGI (reference sequence). Trimming cost V 6 bases and J 5 bases, with 10 bases left between them. The CDR3 protein is CASSLMYETQYF. In DNA form, the CDR3 reads TGTGCCAGCAGCCTAATGTACGAGACCCAGTACTTC.

This clone showed up just once. The chain combines TRBV5-1 with TRBJ1-1; D might be TRBD1 (6 bases). The CDR3 sequence is 16 residues long. V was trimmed by 0 bases and J by 2 bases, leaving 14 bases between them. Per the germline V gene, CDR1 is SGHRS and CDR2 is YFSETQ. CDR3 loop: CASSLVPGQTNTEAFF. For the CDR3, the DNA is TGCGCCAGCAGCTTGGTCCCGGGACAAACCAACACTGAAGCTTTCTTT.

The chain carries TRBV30 and TRBJ2-5; D is undetermined. Per the germline V gene, CDR1 is GTSNPN and CDR2 is SVGIG (reference sequence). The CDR3 is 11 amino acids. V was pared by 4 bases and J by 2 bases, with 5 bases between. CDR3 amino acids: CAWTGQETQYF. CDR3 DNA: TGTGCCTGGACAGGACAAGAGACCCAGTACTTC. The complete variable domain, with remaining parts taken from reference TRBV30 and TRBJ2-5, reads SQTIHQWPATLVQPVGSPLSLECTVEGTSNPNLYWYRQAAGRGLQLLFYSVGIGQISSEVPQNLSASRPQDRQFILSSKKLLLSDSGFYLCAWTGQETQYFGPGTRLLVL.

The table lists this clone with a count of one. The V gene is TRBV27, the J gene TRBJ2-7, with TRBD1 matching 9 bases. Germline V gives CDR1 MNHEY, CDR2 SMNVEV (reference sequence). V trimming: 6 bases; J trimming: 2 bases; junction bases outside the gene matches: 5. This CDR3 has 14 residues. The CDR3 loop is CASRVGQGTYEQYF. The CDR3 DNA reads as TGTGCCAGCAGGGTGGGACAGGGCACCTACGAGCAGTACTTC.

The genes are TRBV5-6 and TRBJ1-1, with 9 bases that match TRBD1. From germline, CDR1 is SGHDT and CDR2 YYEEEE. The ends lost 2 bases at V and 5 bases at J; junction bases unmatched: 10. CDR3 length: 16 residues. This chain's CDR3 is CASSFGGGQGRTEAFF. For the CDR3, the DNA is TGTGCCAGCAGCTTCGGGGGGGGACAGGGAAGAACTGAAGCTTTCTTT.

V and J are TRBV29-1 and TRBJ1-1, with a weak D call TRBD1 (6 bases). Germline V gives CDR1 SQVTM, CDR2 ANQGSEA. This CDR3 spans 11 amino acids. V was clipped by 5 bases and J by 5 bases, with 9 bases between them. Written as DNA, the CDR3 is TGCAGCGTTCAGGGGCAGACTGAAGCTTTCTTT. This encodes CSVQGQTEAFF.